The table lists the clone carrying this TCR beta chain with a few counts. Using unique molecular identifiers, the investigators prepared the TCRbeta library. TCRdb re-called the PCR reads with MiXCR, one entry per CDR3 protein. The sample includes around 100,000 distinct CDR3 sequences, roughly 7.1% of them seen just once. The germline V gene has CDR1 MNHEY and CDR2 SVGEGT. There are 14 residues in the CDR3. V was cut by 5 bases and J by 6 bases, with 13 bases left in between. This specimen comes from a study of T-cell reconstitution after alpha-beta-depleted transplantation in children. The V gene is TRBV6-2 or TRBV6-3, the J gene TRBJ2-2, with a tentative D call TRBD1 (6 bases). The sequence derives from a boy aged 2 to 9 with acute lymphoblastic leukemia, due to receive a stem cell transplant. This sample comprised PBMCs, obtained before TCRalphabeta/CD19-depleted stem cell transplant. The CDR3 region has the DNA TGTGCCAGCAGTGTTGGAACAGGGTCCGGGGAGCTGTTTTTT. Translation: CASSVGTGSGELFF.